These T cell receptor beta chains were read from a single sample in a study of CD8+ T cells in alopecia areata. Generated by immunoSEQ multiplex PCR, the TCRdb table keeps only in-frame clones and is missing some. Here the sample spans 200,000 or so clones, more than 30% being singletons. The sample here was CD4+ T cells sorted from blood, taken at approximately week 30, from a patient treated with tofacitinib. The receptors here all came from a human donor with alopecia areata. Each CDR3 is given with its conserved first and last residue. Each record gives: clone size, J gene, V gene, D gene, CDR3 protein, CDR3 DNA. D genes are given only for firm matches. Expanded clones get a size class; other rows say once, few or many, or leave the size out.

clone size: few
J gene: TRBJ1-5
V gene: TRBV5-4
D gene: .
CDR3 protein: CASSLVPGEGQPQHF
CDR3 DNA: TGTGCCAGCAGCTTGGTGCCCGGGGAGGGTCAGCCCCAGCATTTT

clone size: few
J gene: TRBJ1-1
V gene: TRBV13
D gene: .
CDR3 protein: CASSLELGEAFF
CDR3 DNA: TGTGCCAGCAGCTTAGAGTTGGGTGAAGCTTTCTTT

clone size: .
J gene: TRBJ2-3
V gene: TRBV27
D gene: TRBD1
CDR3 protein: CASSLIGSGQGTDTQYF
CDR3 DNA: TGTGCCAGCAGTTTAATTGGTTCGGGACAGGGGACAGATACGCAGTATTTT

clone size: .
J gene: TRBJ2-7
V gene: TRBV25-1
D gene: .
CDR3 protein: CASSAFGEQSLYEQYF
CDR3 DNA: TGTGCCAGCAGCGCCTTTGGGGAGCAGTCCCTCTACGAGCAGTACTTC

clone size: .
J gene: TRBJ2-5
V gene: TRBV2
D gene: .
CDR3 protein: CASSGRAQTQYF
CDR3 DNA: TGTGCCAGCAGTGGCAGGGCGCAGACCCAGTACTTC

clone size: .
J gene: TRBJ2-5
V gene: TRBV2
D gene: .
CDR3 protein: CASRQDQETQYF
CDR3 DNA: TGTGCCAGCAGACAGGACCAAGAGACCCAGTACTTC

clone size: few
J gene: TRBJ1-3
V gene: TRBV9
D gene: .
CDR3 protein: CASSAPPGNTIYF
CDR3 DNA: TGTGCCAGCAGCGCCCCCCCGGGAAACACCATATATTTT

clone size: few
J gene: TRBJ2-2
V gene: TRBV11-2
D gene: TRBD2
CDR3 protein: CASSLGREGRGGELFF
CDR3 DNA: TGTGCCAGCAGCTTAGGACGGGAGGGCCGTGGCGGGGAGCTGTTTTTT

clone size: .
J gene: TRBJ1-4
V gene: TRBV7-7
D gene: .
CDR3 protein: CASSTREGEKLFF
CDR3 DNA: TGTGCCAGCAGTACTCGGGAGGGTGAAAAACTGTTTTTT

clone size: .
J gene: TRBJ1-2
V gene: TRBV2
D gene: .
CDR3 protein: CASSSQGFDYGYTF
CDR3 DNA: TGTGCCAGCAGTTCACAGGGATTCGACTATGGCTACACCTTC

clone size: .
J gene: TRBJ1-2
V gene: TRBV4-1
D gene: TRBD1
CDR3 protein: CASSQPTRGRGYGYTF
CDR3 DNA: TGCGCCAGCAGCCAGCCGACCAGGGGGCGCGGCTATGGCTACACCTTC

clone size: .
J gene: TRBJ2-7
V gene: TRBV6-5
D gene: TRBD1
CDR3 protein: CASSAGQGAYEQYF
CDR3 DNA: TGTGCCAGCAGTGCCGGACAGGGGGCCTACGAGCAGTACTTC

clone size: few
J gene: TRBJ2-2
V gene: TRBV29-1
D gene: TRBD2
CDR3 protein: CSGASRGDGTGELFF
CDR3 DNA: TGCAGCGGCGCAAGCCGGGGGGACGGCACCGGGGAGCTGTTTTTT

clone size: .
J gene: TRBJ1-5
V gene: TRBV27
D gene: TRBD1
CDR3 protein: CASSGGSTGGEPQHF
CDR3 DNA: TGTGCCAGCAGTGGTGGATCTACAGGGGGAGAGCCCCAGCATTTT

clone size: many
J gene: TRBJ2-3
V gene: TRBV29-1
D gene: .
CDR3 protein: CSVSRDTDTQYF
CDR3 DNA: TGCAGCGTCTCAAGGGACACAGATACGCAGTATTTT

clone size: .
J gene: TRBJ1-1
V gene: TRBV2
D gene: .
CDR3 protein: CAGGAGVPEAFF
CDR3 DNA: TGTGCCGGGGGGGCAGGGGTTCCTGAAGCTTTCTTT

clone size: .
J gene: TRBJ1-3
V gene: TRBV4-1
D gene: .
CDR3 protein: CASSQDFRPNSGNTIYF
CDR3 DNA: TGCGCCAGCAGCCAAGATTTTCGACCGAACTCTGGAAACACCATATATTTT

clone size: many
J gene: TRBJ1-4
V gene: TRBV2
D gene: .
CDR3 protein: CASSEGTATSNEKLFF
CDR3 DNA: TGTGCCAGCAGTGAAGGGACAGCAACTTCTAATGAAAAACTGTTTTTT

clone size: few
J gene: TRBJ2-7
V gene: TRBV6-5
D gene: .
CDR3 protein: CASKVAVLALEQYF
CDR3 DNA: TGTGCCAGCAAAGTAGCGGTATTAGCCCTAGAGCAGTACTTC